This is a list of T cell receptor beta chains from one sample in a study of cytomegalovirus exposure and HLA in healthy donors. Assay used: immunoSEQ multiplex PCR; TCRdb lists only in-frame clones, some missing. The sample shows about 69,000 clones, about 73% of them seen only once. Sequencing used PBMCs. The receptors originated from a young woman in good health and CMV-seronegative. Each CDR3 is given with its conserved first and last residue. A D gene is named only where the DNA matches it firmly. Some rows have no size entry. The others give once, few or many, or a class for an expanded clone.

TGTGCCAGCAGACCATTACAGGGGATGAACACTGAAGCTTTCTTT CASRPLQGMNTEAFF few TRBJ1-1 TRBV5-5 TRBD1
TGCGCCAGCAGCCAGGGGCGCAATTCACCCCTCCACTTT CASSQGRNSPLHF . TRBJ1-6 TRBV4-1 .
TGTGCCAGCAGAAGACTAGCGGGGGGGCTTAATGAGCAGTTCTTC CASRRLAGGLNEQFF few TRBJ2-1 TRBV6-1 TRBD2
TGTGCCAGCATCGGTTTTGAGGGAACCGGGGAGCTGTTTTTT CASIGFEGTGELFF . TRBJ2-2 TRBV6-6 .
TGTGCCAGCACGGTCAGGGCCCCGGGAGGAGCTTTCTTT CASTVRAPGGAFF . TRBJ1-1 TRBV6-6 .
TGTGCCAGCAGTGTCCCCGGACAGGGGGCTTATAGCAATCAGCCCCAGCATTTT CASSVPGQGAYSNQPQHF once TRBJ1-5 TRBV2 TRBD1
TGTGCCAGCTCACCACTCCAATGGACAGGACTCGGGAATCAGCCCCAGCATTTT CASSPLQWTGLGNQPQHF few TRBJ1-5 TRBV18 TRBD1
TGTGCCAGCAGTGAAGCTAGGGGACAGAGAGGCTATGGCTACACCTTC CASSEARGQRGYGYTF . TRBJ1-2 TRBV6-1 TRBD1
TGTGCCAGCATCAGTTACACTGAAGCTTTCTTT CASISYTEAFF few TRBJ1-1 TRBV2 .
TGTGCCAGCAGTGAAAGGGGGTTTATAGATACGCAGTATTTT CASSERGFIDTQYF few TRBJ2-3 TRBV6-1 .
TGTGCCACCAGCAGAGGTCAAGAGACATCACCCCTCCACTTT CATSRGQETSPLHF . TRBJ1-6 TRBV15 .
TGTGCCAGCGTGGTAGGGGTGCACACTGAAGCTTTCTTT CASVVGVHTEAFF . TRBJ1-1 TRBV11-1 .
TGCGCCAGCAGCTTGCGGACTAGCGGGGGGTACGGAGATACGCAGTATTTT CASSLRTSGGYGDTQYF . TRBJ2-3 TRBV5-1 TRBD2
TGTGCCAGCAGCCGGACCACCCTAAACCGGGACAGTAGGCAGTACTTC CASSRTTLNRDSRQYF once TRBJ2-7 TRBV13 TRBD1
TGTGCCAGCAGTGATCCCGGGGGCGAGCAGTACTTC CASSDPGGEQYF . TRBJ2-7 TRBV2 .
TGTGCCAGCAAAATACCTCTGGGCCATTATGGCTACACCTTC CASKIPLGHYGYTF once TRBJ1-2 TRBV9 .
TGTGCCAGCGGCTCCCGTAACTCTGGAAACACCATATATTTT CASGSRNSGNTIYF . TRBJ1-3 TRBV14 .
TGTGCCAGCAGTCCCGGACAGTTCAATCAGCCCCAGCATTTT CASSPGQFNQPQHF once TRBJ1-5 TRBV6-1 .
TGCGCCAGCAGCTTCGGTTCCCTGCAAGAGACCCAGTACTTC CASSFGSLQETQYF few TRBJ2-5 TRBV5-1 .
TGTGCCAGCAGCTTACCCCGGACAGGCACCGGGGAGCTGTTTTTT CASSLPRTGTGELFF . TRBJ2-2 TRBV7-2 TRBD1
TGCGCCAGCAGCCCATCGGGACAGGGGGAAGGCTACACCTTC CASSPSGQGEGYTF . TRBJ1-2 TRBV5-1 TRBD1
TGTGCCAGCAGCGGGGGACAGACCGGGGAGCTGTTTTTT CASSGGQTGELFF . TRBJ2-2 TRBV9 TRBD1
TGTGCCAGCAGGACAGGGGATCGTAACACTGAAGCTTTCTTT CASRTGDRNTEAFF few TRBJ1-1 TRBV2 TRBD1
TGTGCCAGCAGCGTAGCGTTGACTAGCGGGGAAAGGGAGCTGTTTTTT CASSVALTSGERELFF few TRBJ2-2 TRBV9 TRBD2
TGCGCCAGCAAACAGGGTATCGGGAATAATTCACCCCTCCACTTT CASKQGIGNNSPLHF . TRBJ1-6 TRBV10-1 .
TGTGCCAGCAGTGAATGGGGAGAGGGAGCTAACTATGGCTACACCTTC CASSEWGEGANYGYTF . TRBJ1-2 TRBV6-1 .
TGTGCCAGCAGATCTACTAGCGGGGGGAACACCGGGGAGCTGTTTTTT CASRSTSGGNTGELFF . TRBJ2-2 TRBV5-4 TRBD2
TGTGCCAGCAGTGAAGCGATCCAAACAAATTCACCCCTCCACTTT CASSEAIQTNSPLHF few TRBJ1-6 TRBV2 .
TGCGCCAGCAGCTGGGCCGGGACTAGCGGGGGGGTGTCCTACGAGCAGTACTTC CASSWAGTSGGVSYEQYF . TRBJ2-7 TRBV5-1 TRBD2
TGTGCCAGCAGTGGGGACAGGGGGCCCTATAGCAATCAGCCCCAGCATTTT CASSGDRGPYSNQPQHF . TRBJ1-5 TRBV6-1 TRBD1
TGCGCCAGCAGTGACAGGGGCAAGAACACTGAAGCTTTCTTT CASSDRGKNTEAFF . TRBJ1-1 TRBV4-1 TRBD1
TGTGCCAGCTCACCACCCTCACAGTGGAACACCGGGGAGCTGTTTTTT CASSPPSQWNTGELFF few TRBJ2-2 TRBV18 .
TGTGCCAGCAGTGGGACTACAGGGAATGCAGCTTTCTTT CASSGTTGNAAFF . TRBJ1-1 TRBV6-5 .
TGTGCCAGCAGCTTGTTACCCCAAAGACGGGGGGAGACCCAGTACTTC CASSLLPQRRGETQYF few TRBJ2-5 TRBV5-6 .
TGTGCCAGCTCCCCACCCGGCGGGGGAAGCAATGAGCAGTTCTTC CASSPPGGGSNEQFF . TRBJ2-1 TRBV18 TRBD2
TGTGCCAGCAGCGTAGTCTCATCCAGGGAAGCTTTCTTT CASSVVSSREAFF . TRBJ1-1 TRBV9 .
TGTGCCAGCAGCGCCACAGGGCTCGGCACTGAAGCTTTCTTT CASSATGLGTEAFF . TRBJ1-1 TRBV7-8 .
TGTGCTAGTGGTTCTGACCTAGACAGCTATAAGGGGTACGAGCAGTACTTC CASGSDLDSYKGYEQYF . TRBJ2-7 TRBV12-5 .
TGTGCCGGAGGGGACTTGAGCTCCTACAATGAGCAGTTCTTC CAGGDLSSYNEQFF . TRBJ2-1 TRBV2 .
TGTGCCAGCCAGGGGTATGTTAATTCACCCCTCCACTTT CASQGYVNSPLHF . TRBJ1-6 TRBV5-6 .
TGTGCCAGCAGTCACCAGGGCTTAGCGGGGGCCGAGCAGTTCTTC CASSHQGLAGAEQFF . TRBJ2-1 TRBV14 TRBD2
TGTGCCAGCACCTTGGGGCCCGGAACCGGGGAGCTGTTTTTT CASTLGPGTGELFF . TRBJ2-2 TRBV7-2 .
TGTGCCAGCAGCGGGACAATTAACACCGGGGAGCTGTTTTTT CASSGTINTGELFF . TRBJ2-2 TRBV5-6 .
TGTGCCAGCCAGTTTTTGCAGGGGGTAAATGAGCAGTTCTTC CASQFLQGVNEQFF few TRBJ2-1 TRBV6-1 TRBD1
TGTGCCAGCAGCTTAGTATTCAGGCAGACAGCTAACTATGGCTACACCTTC CASSLVFRQTANYGYTF . TRBJ1-2 TRBV7-8 .
TGTGCCAGCAGCAAGACAGGGCGATCCTACGAGCAGTACTTC CASSKTGRSYEQYF . TRBJ2-7 TRBV6-5 TRBD1
TGTGCCAGCAGTGGGACAGTCGTAACCACAGATACGCAGTATTTT CASSGTVVTTDTQYF . TRBJ2-3 TRBV2 .
TGCAGTGCTCTAGAACAAGAGACCCAGTACTTC CSALEQETQYF . TRBJ2-5 TRBV20-1 .
TGTGCCAGCAGCCAAGACCCGGGACAGGGGAACACTGAAGCTTTCTTT CASSQDPGQGNTEAFF few TRBJ1-1 TRBV4-1 TRBD1
TGTGCCAGCTCACCAAGGGCGGACAACGAGCAGTACTTC CASSPRADNEQYF . TRBJ2-7 TRBV18 .
TGTGCCAGCAGCACCTCCGGACAGCAAGGCTACACCTTC CASSTSGQQGYTF . TRBJ1-2 TRBV11-2 .